This T cell receptor (beta chain) was captured by sequencing in a study of identical twins. Germline V gives CDR1 SGHVS, CDR2 FNYEAQ. The CDR3 has 15 residues. Unmatched junction bases numbered 6, after V lost 1 base and J lost 6 bases. TCRdb analysed the 5' RACE reads with MiXCR anew, one entry per CDR3 protein. This table holds around 1.7 million distinct CDR3 sequences, less than 40% found once. This chain uses TRBV7-6 with TRBJ2-7; 10 bases map to TRBD2. What was sequenced was cord blood. This TCR came from a newborn girl in good health. CDR3: CASSLVASGRSEQYF. The CDR3 DNA sequence: TGTGCCAGCAGCTTAGTGGCTAGCGGGAGATCCGAGCAGTACTTC.